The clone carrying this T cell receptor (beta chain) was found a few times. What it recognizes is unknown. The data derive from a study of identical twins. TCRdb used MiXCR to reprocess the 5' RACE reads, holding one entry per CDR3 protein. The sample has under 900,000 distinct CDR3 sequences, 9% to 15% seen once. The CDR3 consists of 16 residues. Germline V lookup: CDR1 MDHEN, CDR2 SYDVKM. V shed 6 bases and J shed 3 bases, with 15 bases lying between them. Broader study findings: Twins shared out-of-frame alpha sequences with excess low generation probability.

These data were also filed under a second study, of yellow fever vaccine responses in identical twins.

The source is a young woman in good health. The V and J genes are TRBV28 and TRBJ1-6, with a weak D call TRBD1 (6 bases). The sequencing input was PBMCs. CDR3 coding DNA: TGTGCCAGCAGCCCTAGCACAGGGTACTATAATTCACCCCTCCACTTT. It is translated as CASSPSTGYYNSPLHF. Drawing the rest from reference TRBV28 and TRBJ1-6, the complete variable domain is DVKVTQSSRYLVKRTGEKVFLECVQDMDHENMFWYRQDPGLGLRLIYFSYDVKMKEKGDIPEGYSVSREKKERFSLILESASTNQTSMYLCASSPSTGYYNSPLHFGNGTRLTVT.